This T cell receptor beta chain derives from a study of T cells in Graves' hyperthyroidism and ophthalmopathy. This clonotype has ten or more counts. Its target is unknown. Amplified TCR beta CDR3 regions came from RNA transcripts. Initially, a first-round RT-PCR of the TCR CDR3 employed the HTBI primer set. MiXCR was run by TCRdb on the multiplex PCR reads, yielding one entry per CDR3 protein. The table has under 350,000 distinct CDR3 sequences, 17% seen once; the top ten hold approximately 57%. Findings of the study overall: Through a model of 13 V-J features, ophthalmopathy was separated from stable hyperthyroidism. A median roughly 6.6 months before onset, the model predicted ophthalmopathy. Blood also showed most of the thyroid clonotypes that were expanded above 0.001.

V was cut by 8 bases and J by 1 base, with 9 bases left in between. The CDR3 extends over 13 amino acids. The clonotype comes from a woman aged 55-69 years with Graves' ophthalmopathy. The chain uses TRBV12-3 or TRBV12-4 and TRBJ1-5; possibly TRBD1 for D (6 bases). Sequencing used blood. CDR3 amino acids: CASARGSNQPQHF. In DNA form, the CDR3 reads TGTGCCAGCGCGAGGGGGAGCAATCAGCCCCAGCATTTT.